The 7 T cell receptor beta chains listed next were all sequenced from one sample in a study of cytomegalovirus exposure and HLA in healthy donors. Method: immunoSEQ multiplex PCR; TCRdb's copy keeps in-frame clones and lacks some. Of some 170,000 clones listed, around 92% were seen once; the top ten hold approximately 10%. The sample consisted of PBMCs. All receptors derive from a woman aged 18 to 35 in good health and CMV-seropositive.

The chain joins TRBV28 to TRBJ2-1, with 13 positions matching TRBD2. The CDR3 loop spans 15 amino acids. Trimming took 6 bases from V and 5 from J; bases not matched to a gene: 4. Germline-derived CDR1 and CDR2 are MDHEN and SYDVKM. DNA for the CDR3: TGTGCCAGCAGCTTGACTAGCGGGAGGAACAATGAGCAGTTCTTC. Translated: CASSLTSGRNNEQFF.

The genes are TRBV6-1 and TRBJ1-1; D remains unclear. The CDR3 length is 13 residues. V was clipped by 4 bases and J by 2 bases, with 8 bases between them. Germline CDR1 is MNHNS and CDR2 is SASEGT. The CDR3 DNA reads TGTGCCAGCAGTGCCCGACATAACACTGAAGCTTTCTTT. This encodes CASSARHNTEAFF.

The rearrangement uses TRBV10-1 and TRBJ2-3, with 11 bases lining up with TRBD2. V was pared by 4 bases and J by 2 bases, with 2 bases of the junction left unmatched. CDR3 size: 15 residues. Germline lookup yields CDR1 WNHNN and CDR2 SYGVQD (reference sequence). The CDR3 region is CASSALAGATDTQYF. CDR3 sequence (DNA): TGCGCCAGCAGTGCACTAGCGGGAGCCACAGATACGCAGTATTTT.

The gene calls are TRBV4-3 and TRBJ2-2; D perhaps matches TRBD2 (6 bases). The V end lost 0 bases, the J end lost 6 bases, and 11 bases lay between the germline ends. The length of the CDR3 is 15 residues. Germline CDR1 LGHNA, CDR2 YSLEER. CDR3 protein: CASSQESGGAGELFF. The CDR3 nucleotides are TGCGCCAGCAGCCAAGAATCCGGGGGAGCCGGGGAGCTGTTTTTT.

The chain links TRBV7-3 to TRBJ1-1; 7 nucleotides align to TRBD1. The length of the CDR3 is 13 residues. With 4 bases clipped from V and 5 bases from J, the junction kept 4 bases outside the gene matches. Looked up from germline, CDR1 is SGHTA and CDR2 is FQGTGA. The CDR3 reads CASSSDRATEAFF. DNA for the CDR3: TGTGCCAGCAGCTCCGACAGGGCGACTGAAGCTTTCTTT.

This clone was seen a single time. CDR3 DNA sequence: TGTGCCAGTACCCTCCGCACTGAAGCTTTCTTT. Translating gives CASTLRTEAFF. The V call is TRBV19, the J call TRBJ1-1, with D unresolved. The V gene lost 7 bases and the J gene lost 4 bases, with 7 bases spanning the gap. CDR1 is LNHDA and CDR2 is SQIVND in the germline V gene (reference sequence). This CDR3 is built from 11 residues.

This chain uses TRBV29-1 with TRBJ2-2; 7 positions match TRBD2. The CDR3 length is 13 residues. CDR1 and CDR2 from the germline V gene are SQVTM and ANQGSEA. With 4 bases clipped from V and 5 bases from J, the junction kept 4 bases outside the gene matches. CDR3 in amino acids: CSVVASGTGELFF. The CDR3 region has the DNA TGCAGCGTTGTGGCTAGCGGTACCGGGGAGCTGTTTTTT.